This TCR beta chain was sequenced for a study of T cell responses to AZD1222 COVID-19 vaccine. Concerning this clone itself: As yet, its antigen is unknown.

Profiling relied on immunoSEQ multiplex PCR, and the TCRdb table lists in-frame clones only, not all of them. The sample gives 150,000 or so clones, 90% of which show up once; 5% to 6.5% is in the top ten. General study results and limits: Vaccine-associated CD4 TCRs spanned spike, dominant at 160-218 and 743-854. It should be noted that donors were predominantly white British and more often female, and clonal diversity was possibly underestimated. Repertoires were obtained only post-peak T cell response. The study reported that nearly half of spike-specific TCRs target unmutated variant regions.

Germline CDR1 is MDHEN and CDR2 is SYDVKM. Trimming shortened V by 7 bases and J by 3 bases, and 13 bases separated the two germline ends. The CDR3 totals 14 residues. The input for sequencing was peripheral blood, taken 28 days after the second AZD1222 dose. The TCR sequence derives from an adult who received the AZD1222 COVID-19 vaccine. The genes are TRBV28 and TRBJ1-5; no reliable D call. CDR3 region: CASTRPEYNQPQHF. Here the CDR3 DNA reads TGTGCCAGCACCCGCCCGGAGTACAATCAGCCCCAGCATTTT. The variable domain in full, completed from reference TRBV28 and TRBJ1-5, reads DVKVTQSSRYLVKRTGEKVFLECVQDMDHENMFWYRQDPGLGLRLIYFSYDVKMKEKGDIPEGYSVSREKKERFSLILESASTNQTSMYLCASTRPEYNQPQHFGDGTRLSIL.